The 26 T cell receptor beta chains listed next were all sequenced from one sample in a study of CD8 T cells in ankylosing spondylitis. Study-wide findings and caveats: Within ankylosing spondylitis blood, a TCR beta motif made up of several highly homologous variants appeared to be characteristic.

These receptors have no identified antigens. TCRdb reprocessed the 5' RACE reads via MiXCR and lists one record per CDR3 protein. The profile covers about 220,000 distinct CDR3 sequences, with 6% to 8.5% appearing a single time and around 14% taken by the ten largest. Source material: blood, either unsorted or a sorted T cell fraction (not recorded which). The receptor source for this set is a male donor with ankylosing spondylitis.

This clonotype showed up just a few times. This rearrangement joins TRBV12-3 or TRBV12-4 to TRBJ1-6; weak D call: TRBD1 (5 bases). The CDR3 totals 16 residues. V lost 6 bases to trimming and J lost 3 bases, with 15 bases between them. CDR3 loop: CASSPSGTVYNSPLHF. For the CDR3, the DNA is TGTGCCAGCAGCCCTTCCGGGACGGTCTATAATTCACCCCTCCACTTT.

CDR3 coding DNA: TGTGCCACCAGCAGAGATGTCGGGGATGGCAATCAGCCCCAGCATTTT. Residues: CATSRDVGDGNQPQHF. This chain uses TRBV15 with TRBJ1-5, with D hard to call. CDR1 LNHNV and CDR2 YYDKDF come from the germline V gene (reference sequence). The CDR3 sequence is 16 residues long. Trimming took off 0 bases at V and 2 bases at J, with 11 bases between the two ends.

This clonotype was detected only once. The chain couples TRBV4-1 to TRBJ2-1; D remains unclear. V was shortened by 0 bases and J by 10 bases, with 10 bases between the two germline ends. This CDR3 spans 13 amino acids. Per the germline V gene, CDR1 is MGHRA and CDR2 is YSYEKL. The CDR3 bases are TGCGCCAGCAGCCAAGATTACTATCAAGAGCAGTTCTTC. This codes for CASSQDYYQEQFF.

V gene TRBV27 combines with J gene TRBJ2-1, with TRBD2 identical over 7 bases. The CDR3 has 17 amino acids. The ends lost 1 base at V and 6 bases at J; junction bases unmatched: 12. The germline V gene has CDR1 MNHEY and CDR2 SMNVEV (reference sequence). CDR3 bases: TGTGCCAGCAGTTTATACGGCGGGAGTGGTTGGGGCAATGAGCAGTTCTTC. Its translation is CASSLYGGSGWGNEQFF.

The rearrangement joins TRBV10-3 to TRBJ1-2; TRBD1 aligns across 7 bases. CDR3 length equals 12 residues. Trimming took 5 bases from V and 5 from J; bases not matched to a gene: 2. Germline V gene sequence: CDR1 ENHRY, CDR2 SYGVKD. CDR3 bases: TGTGCCATCAGTAGGGGGCTATATGGCTACACCTTC. Translation gives CAISRGLYGYTF.

This clonotype was seen ten or more times. The gene calls are TRBV27 and TRBJ2-1; 7 nucleotides match TRBD2. In germline, CDR1 is MNHEY, CDR2 SMNVEV (reference sequence). Trimming cost V 1 base and J 0 bases; bases outside gene matches: 3. The CDR3 sequence is 16 residues long. CDR3 coding DNA: TGTGCCAGCAGTTTATGGGGCGGGAGCTCCTACAATGAGCAGTTCTTC. This codes for CASSLWGGSSYNEQFF.

This clonotype was counted between two and nine times. The rearrangement uses TRBV9 and TRBJ1-2, with 7 nucleotides matching TRBD1. The CDR3 has 16 amino acids. Germline lookup yields CDR1 SGDLS and CDR2 YYNGEE. V was clipped by 2 bases and J by 6 bases; unmatched bases: 13. DNA for the CDR3: TGTGCCAGCAGCGTGGCCGGGACAGCCTGGTTAGATGGCTACACCTTC. Its protein is CASSVAGTAWLDGYTF.

The rearrangement uses TRBV20-1 and TRBJ2-1; TRBD1 is a possible D gene (6 bases). Trimming left V 2 bases short and J 7 bases short, with 18 bases between. In germline, CDR1 is DFQATT, CDR2 SNEGSKA (reference sequence). This CDR3 is built from 15 residues. The CDR3 region has the DNA TGCAGTGCTAGAACAGGGTTAGCGTTCTATAATGAGCAGTTCTTC. Its protein product is CSARTGLAFYNEQFF.

This clonotype occurred many times. The gene calls are TRBV11-2 and TRBJ1-2; possible D gene TRBD1, 5 bases. Trimming stripped 0 bases from V and 4 bases from J, with 9 bases between. This CDR3 comprises 14 residues. Germline V gene lookup returns CDR1 SGHAT and CDR2 FQNNGV. The CDR3: CASSLERGGYGYTF. CDR3 nucleotide sequence: TGTGCCAGCAGCTTAGAGAGGGGAGGCTATGGCTACACCTTC.

This clonotype was seen only a few times. V and J are TRBV7-9 and TRBJ1-1; the D is unclear. Deletions cut 1 base from V and 6 bases from J, with 6 bases between. Germline CDR1 is SEHNR and CDR2 is FQNEAQ (reference sequence). This CDR3 comprises 12 residues. The CDR3 reads CASSLGSSEAFF. CDR3 bases: TGTGCCAGCAGCTTAGGCAGCTCTGAAGCTTTCTTT.

This clonotype was found many times. V is TRBV24-1 and J is TRBJ1-5, with TRBD1 identical over 9 bases. In germline, CDR1 is KGHDR, CDR2 SFDVKD. V trimming: 4 bases; J trimming: 6 bases; junction bases outside the gene matches: 9. CDR3 length: 16 residues. CDR3 in amino acids: CATSDPGQGSGQPQHF. CDR3 sequence (DNA): TGTGCCACCAGTGACCCCGGACAGGGGAGCGGTCAGCCCCAGCATTTT.

DNA of the CDR3: TGTGCCAGCAGGAGGGGGACAACTAATGAAAAACTGTTTTTT. As protein: CASRRGTTNEKLFF. The chain combines TRBV7-6 with TRBJ1-4; a possible D gene is TRBD1 (6 bases). Deletions cut 6 bases from V and 0 bases from J, with 8 bases between. The CDR3 has 14 amino acids. Per germline, CDR1 SGHVS and CDR2 FNYEAQ.

This clonotype was seen a few times. The rearrangement uses TRBV4-3 and TRBJ2-7; D gene uncertain. The germline CDR1 and CDR2 sequences are LGHNA and YSLEER. CDR3 length: 13 amino acids. Trimming shortened V by 0 bases and J by 6 bases, and 9 bases separated the two germline ends. The CDR3: CASSQDLAPEQYF. The CDR3 nucleotides are TGCGCCAGCAGCCAAGATTTGGCCCCCGAGCAGTACTTC.

This clonotype was counted many times. The V and J genes are TRBV4-1 and TRBJ2-3; tentatively, D is TRBD1 or TRBD2 (6 bases each). From germline, CDR1 is MGHRA and CDR2 YSYEKL. Trimming removed 0 bases from V and 1 base from J, with 11 bases in between. CDR3 length equals 16 residues. The CDR3 nucleotides are TGCGCCAGCAGCCAAGATGGGGGGCGCGGCACAGATACGCAGTATTTT. Translating it yields CASSQDGGRGTDTQYF.

This clonotype came up many times. The V gene is TRBV4-3, the J gene TRBJ2-7; 10 bases agree with TRBD1. J gave up 1 base and V 3 bases, and 0 bases lay outside the gene matches. The CDR3 sequence is 14 residues long. The germline CDR1 and CDR2 sequences are LGHNA and YSLEER. The CDR3 loop reads CASSQGQGSYEQYF. DNA for the CDR3: TGCGCCAGCAGCCAGGGACAGGGGTCCTACGAGCAGTACTTC.

This clonotype was found many times. The V call is TRBV9, the J call TRBJ2-7; no firm D call. This CDR3 spans 14 amino acids. V lost 3 bases and J lost 3, with 13 bases in between. Germline CDR1 SGDLS, CDR2 YYNGEE. The CDR3 DNA sequence: TGTGCCAGCAGCGGGACCCAGCGAATCTACGAGCAGTACTTC. Its translation is CASSGTQRIYEQYF.

This clonotype has only one observation. This sequence may be a read error, since a much larger clone differs from it by one base. The J gene is TRBJ2-1, the V gene TRBV9, with D perhaps TRBD1 (5 bases). The V end was cut by 4 bases, the J end by 6 bases, with 23 bases between. Germline values: CDR1 SGDLS, CDR2 YYNGEE. CDR3 size: 17 residues. CDR3 region: CASSIARGRGGLNEQFF. CDR3 nucleotides: TGTGCCAGCAGCATAGCTAGGGGAAGGGGTGGCCTCAATGAGCAGTTCTTC. The whole variable domain, filled in from reference TRBV9 and TRBJ2-1, reads DSGVTQTPKHLITATGQRVTLRCSPRSGDLSVYWYQQSLDQGLQFLIQYYNGEERAKGNILERFSAQQFPDLHSELNLSSLELGDSALYFCASSIARGRGGLNEQFFGPGTRLTVL.

This clonotype was observed many times. The chain joins TRBV20-1 to TRBJ2-7; 7 bases line up with TRBD2. Germline V gene lookup returns CDR1 DFQATT and CDR2 SNEGSKA (reference sequence). V lost 3 bases to trimming and J lost 0 bases; unmatched junction nucleotides: 5. The CDR3 covers 14 residues. The CDR3 bases are TGCAGTGCTAGGAGCACTAGCGACTCCTACGAGCAGTACTTC. Translation: CSARSTSDSYEQYF.

This clonotype occurred many times. V usage is TRBV27 and J usage is TRBJ2-7; D is unclear. Germline V lookup: CDR1 MNHEY, CDR2 SMNVEV (reference sequence). Between the trimmed V and J ends, which lost 6 bases and 4 bases, there was a span of 13 bases. The CDR3 has 13 amino acids. This CDR3 is CASSPPGRYEQYF. The CDR3 region has the DNA TGTGCCAGCAGCCCGCCAGGACGATACGAGCAGTACTTC.

The genes are TRBV4-2 and TRBJ1-1, with D unclear. V gave up 0 bases and J gave up 8 bases, with 10 bases separating them. Germline lookup yields CDR1 LGHNA and CDR2 YNFKEQ. CDR3 size: 13 residues. The CDR3 DNA reads as TGTGCCAGCAGCCAAGATCGGCAAGTGGAAGCTTTCTTT. It translates to CASSQDRQVEAFF.

In its sample, this clonotype was seen many times. V and J are TRBV20-1 and TRBJ1-1; a weak D match, TRBD1 (5 bases). CDR1 and CDR2 from the germline V gene are DFQATT and SNEGSKA (reference sequence). The V end lost 2 bases, the J end lost 2 bases, and 12 bases lay between the germline ends. There are 14 residues in the CDR3. The CDR3 sequence is CSARHRQRNTEAFF. In DNA, the CDR3 is TGCAGTGCTAGACACCGACAGCGAAACACTGAAGCTTTCTTT.

This clonotype was found a few times. This sequence joins TRBV7-9 and TRBJ2-7; 8 nucleotides agree with TRBD2. The V gene end was trimmed by 5 bases and the J gene end by 6 bases; junction bases not matched to a gene: 9. Germline V gives CDR1 SEHNR, CDR2 FQNEAQ (reference sequence). The length of the CDR3 is 14 residues. The CDR3 region has the DNA TGTGCCAGCAGCCCCCCATACGGGAGGGCCGAGCAGTACTTC. It is translated as CASSPPYGRAEQYF.

This sequence joins TRBV20-1 and TRBJ1-1; TRBD1 matches at 9 bases. This CDR3 spans 12 amino acids. CDR1 is DFQATT and CDR2 is SNEGSKA in the germline V gene (reference sequence). After removal of 6 bases from V and 8 bases from J, the junction contained 7 bases not matched to a gene. The CDR3 sequence is CSATDRGVEAFF. As DNA, the CDR3 is TGCAGTGCAACGGACAGGGGAGTCGAAGCTTTCTTT.

This clonotype showed up many times. The chain links TRBV11-2 to TRBJ2-2; 11 bases fit TRBD2. CDR3 length equals 18 residues. Germline assignment: CDR1 SGHAT and CDR2 FQNNGV. The V segment lost 4 bases and the J segment 1 base; nucleotides outside the gene matches: 8. CDR3 residues: CASSSRTSGFLNTGELFF. DNA of the CDR3: TGTGCCAGCAGCTCCCGGACTAGCGGGTTTCTGAACACCGGGGAGCTGTTTTTT.

This clonotype was picked up many times. The genes are TRBV11-1 and TRBJ2-5; D is ambiguous. This CDR3 comprises 18 residues. Germline V gives CDR1 SGHAT, CDR2 FQDESV (reference sequence). The ends were cut back, 5 bases at V and 5 bases at J, with 27 bases in the middle. This chain's CDR3 is CASSPMGERLFGRETQYF. The CDR3 DNA reads as TGTGCCAGCAGCCCCATGGGCGAAAGGCTCTTCGGCAGGGAGACCCAGTACTTC.

This clonotype has a handful of counts. The chain recombines TRBV2 with TRBJ1-5; D is unclear. The CDR3 is 15 residues long. V lost 4 bases, J lost 0 bases, and 10 bases lay in between. The germline V gene encodes CDR1 SNHLY and CDR2 FYNNEI. The CDR3 here is CASSASGYSNQPQHF. For the CDR3, the DNA is TGTGCCAGCAGTGCATCGGGGTATAGCAATCAGCCCCAGCATTTT.